This passage covers 10 T cell receptor beta chains from one sample sequenced in a study of shared clonotypes between healthy human individuals. TCRdb's copy holds only in-frame clones and misses some; the assay was immunoSEQ multiplex PCR. The data contain around 510,000 clones, roughly four fifths of them singletons. The specimen sequenced was PBMCs. The origin of the receptors is a woman between 40 and 50 years old in good health. Some clones in this sample may be carry-over from other donors' samples.

J is TRBJ2-2 and V is TRBV5-1, with D possibly being TRBD2 (5 bases). Germline V lookup: CDR1 SGHRS, CDR2 YFSETQ. The V gene lost 4 bases and the J gene lost 7 bases, with 23 bases spanning the gap. CDR3 length: 17 amino acids. CDR3 in amino acids: CASSPRASRVLLGELFF. In DNA form, the CDR3 reads TGCGCCAGCAGCCCGAGGGCCAGCCGAGTACTACTCGGGGAGCTGTTTTTT.

This clone came up a few times. The chain combines TRBV19 with TRBJ2-7; D unclear. V was clipped by 0 bases and J by 5 bases, with 14 bases between them. Per germline, CDR1 LNHDA and CDR2 SQIVND (reference sequence). There are 15 residues in the CDR3. CDR3 DNA: TGTGCCAGTAGTATAGATCTGGACCCTTGGAACGAGCAGTACTTC. This codes for CASSIDLDPWNEQYF.

This clone was seen just once. The genes are TRBV27 and TRBJ2-7, with TRBD1 matching 8 bases. The CDR3 sequence is 13 residues long. CDR1 is MNHEY and CDR2 is SMNVEV in the germline V gene (reference sequence). The V segment lost 6 bases and the J segment 3 bases; nucleotides outside the gene matches: 4. CDR3 in DNA: TGTGCCAGCAGCGTCGACAGGGGCTACGAGCAGTACTTC. Translating it yields CASSVDRGYEQYF.

Concerning this clone itself: A read error may be the cause here, since a much bigger clone is one base away. The same CDR3 can be traced to other DNA sequences in this sample. V usage is TRBV4-1 and J usage is TRBJ1-2, with 7 bases lining up with TRBD1. Germline V gene data show CDR1 as MGHRA and CDR2 as YSYEKL. Losses at the gene ends were 3 bases for V and 6 bases for J; bases not matched to a gene: 7. CDR3 length: 14 residues. The CDR3 nucleotides are TGCGCCAGCAGCCAGAACAGGGGAGCGGATGGCTACACCTTC. It is translated as CASSQNRGADGYTF.

V gene TRBV4-3 combines with J gene TRBJ2-1, with 12 positions matching TRBD2. V trimming: 4 bases; J trimming: 5 bases; junction bases outside the gene matches: 3. Germline V gene sequence: CDR1 LGHNA, CDR2 YSLEER. The CDR3 runs 15 residues. This chain's CDR3 is CASSRLAGANNEQFF. CDR3 in DNA: TGCGCCAGCAGCCGACTAGCGGGGGCAAACAATGAGCAGTTCTTC.

This sequence joins TRBV11-2 and TRBJ2-7; the D gene is possibly TRBD2 (5 bases). Trimming took 3 bases from V and 3 from J, leaving 12 bases between them. The germline V gene encodes CDR1 SGHAT and CDR2 FQNNGV. The CDR3 loop spans 14 amino acids. Written as DNA, the CDR3 is TGTGCCAGCAGCTTTTCCGAGGGAGTCTACGAGCAGTACTTC. Residues: CASSFSEGVYEQYF.

V usage is TRBV9 and J usage is TRBJ1-4; no firm D call. This CDR3 has 11 residues. Per germline, CDR1 SGDLS and CDR2 YYNGEE. CDR3 sequence: CKADTNEKLFF. Written as DNA, the CDR3 is TGTAAGGCGGACACTAATGAAAAACTGTTTTTT.

The V and J genes are TRBV28 and TRBJ1-2; 7 bases align to TRBD1. This CDR3 is 15 amino acids long. The J segment lost 7 bases and the V segment lost 3 bases, leaving 11 bases of the junction unmatched. Germline V gives CDR1 MDHEN, CDR2 SYDVKM. CDR3 in amino acids: CASSLGTEGVGGYTF. Here the CDR3 DNA reads TGTGCCAGCAGTTTGGGGACAGAAGGGGTTGGTGGCTACACCTTC.

This chain uses TRBV6-6 with TRBJ1-4; 7 bases are a match to TRBD1. The CDR3 runs 14 residues. Trimming cost V 2 bases and J 6 bases; bases outside gene matches: 3. Germline CDR1 MNHNY, CDR2 SVGAGI (reference sequence). In nucleotides, the CDR3 is TGTGCCAGCAGTTACCGGGACAGATATGAAAAACTGTTTTTT. Translated: CASSYRDRYEKLFF.

The chain links TRBV18 to TRBJ2-1, with 10 bases lining up with TRBD2. Per germline, CDR1 KGHSH and CDR2 LQKENI. V dropped 5 bases and J dropped 3; count of bases not matched to a gene: 4. The CDR3 is made up of 15 amino acids. The DNA for the CDR3 is TGTGCCAGCTCAACCCTAGCGGGGGACTACAATGAGCAGTTCTTC. This codes for CASSTLAGDYNEQFF.